These 14 T cell receptor beta chains originate from one sample sequenced in a study of read filtering for tumor transcriptome and immune sequencing. This library used around 400 ng RNA and molecular barcoded adaptors spanning alpha/delta and beta/gamma chains. MiXCR was run by TCRdb on the reads, yielding one entry per CDR3 protein. The table lists tens of thousands of distinct CDR3 sequences, 15% to 20% of them singletons, with roughly 14% in the top ten. Sequences were obtained from a population of CD138-negative cells sorted from bone marrow. These receptors were collected from a donor aged 40 or over with multiple myeloma.

Remarks on this clonotype: This could be a read error, since a much larger clone is one nucleotide away. The V and J genes are TRBV27 and TRBJ1-2; D is ambiguous. This CDR3 is 15 amino acids long. CDR1 MNHEY and CDR2 SMNVEV come from the germline V gene (reference sequence). V was cut by 5 bases and J by 3 bases, with 16 bases left in between. CDR3: CASSGVSSGYYGYTF. The CDR3 coding sequence is TGTGCCAGCAGTGGTGTTTCGTCGGGCTACTATGGCTACACCTTC.

This clonotype was counted many times. This chain connects TRBV6-2 or TRBV6-3 to TRBJ2-5; D is uncertain. V lost 6 bases and J lost 5, with 10 bases in between. Germline loops: CDR1 MNHEY, CDR2 SVGEGT. CDR3 length equals 12 residues. The CDR3: CASSQLLETQYF. The CDR3 bases are TGTGCCAGCAGCCAACTTTTGGAGACCCAGTACTTC.

Concerning this clonotype: It is likely a read error: a sequence one base away is far more abundant. The rearrangement joins TRBV7-9 to TRBJ2-3; possibly TRBD2 for D (6 bases). This CDR3 spans 16 amino acids. CDR1 and CDR2 (germline): SEHNR, FQNEAQ (reference sequence). The ends were cut back, 3 bases at V and 2 bases at J, with 15 bases in the middle. The DNA of the CDR3 is TGTGCCAGCAGCTTGTATATAGCGGAATCCACAGATACGCAGTATTTT. It is translated as CASSLYIAESTDTQYF.

This clonotype was seen at least ten times. For the CDR3, the DNA is TGTGCCAGCAGTTTAGTAGTCGGGGACCTAAGCAATCAGCCCCAGCATTTT. Translation gives CASSLVVGDLSNQPQHF. The rearrangement links TRBV12-3 or TRBV12-4 to TRBJ1-5; D is possibly TRBD1 (5 bases). V lost 1 base to trimming and J lost 1 base, with 14 bases between them. The CDR3 runs 17 residues.

By sample share, this clonotype is medium-sized. The chain has TRBV4-3 and TRBJ2-1, with a possible D match to TRBD2 (6 bases). CDR3 length equals 14 residues. V lost 1 base and J 9 bases, leaving 13 bases between the germline ends. CDR1 is LGHNA and CDR2 is YSLEER in the germline V gene. The CDR3 DNA reads as TGCGCCAGCAGCCAAGGGATTAGGGGAGGTGAGCAGTTCTTC. Translated: CASSQGIRGGEQFF.

This clonotype was observed many times. This chain joins TRBV2 and TRBJ1-1, with D maybe TRBD1 (6 bases). The germline V gene has CDR1 SNHLY and CDR2 FYNNEI. The CDR3 sequence is 17 residues long. The ends were cut back, 3 bases at V and 1 base at J, with 18 bases in the middle. Here the CDR3 reads CASSDRAGAGSNTEAFF. In nucleotides, the CDR3 is TGTGCCAGCAGTGATCGTGCAGGGGCCGGATCGAACACTGAAGCTTTCTTT.

This clonotype was picked up many times. The gene calls are TRBV7-8 and TRBJ2-2; TRBD2 matches at 11 bases. Germline-derived CDR1 and CDR2 are SGHVS and FQNEAQ. CDR3 length: 16 residues. V was clipped by 6 bases and J by 1 base; unmatched bases: 4. The CDR3 spells CASRTSGMGNTGELFF. In DNA form, the CDR3 reads TGTGCCAGCAGGACTAGCGGGATGGGGAACACCGGGGAGCTGTTTTTT.

Many counts were recorded for this clonotype. V gene TRBV29-1 combines with J gene TRBJ2-7; TRBD2 matches 9 bases. Germline V gives CDR1 SQVTM, CDR2 ANQGSEA. The V segment lost 5 bases and the J segment 4 bases; nucleotides outside the gene matches: 15. The CDR3 loop spans 16 amino acids. Written as DNA, the CDR3 is TGCAGCGTTATCCCGGCAGCGGGAGGCTTAAGTTACGAGCAGTACTTC. Translated, it gives CSVIPAAGGLSYEQYF.

Ten or more counts support this clonotype. This chain connects TRBV7-9 to TRBJ1-2, with D uncertain. V lost 0 bases to trimming and J lost 5 bases, with 10 bases between them. Germline CDR1 and CDR2: SEHNR and FQNEAQ (reference sequence). The CDR3 sequence is 14 residues long. The CDR3 here is CASSLAVKGYGYTF. The CDR3 nucleotides read TGTGCCAGCAGCTTAGCTGTTAAGGGATATGGCTACACCTTC.

As to this clonotype: The germline gene is not matched at one end of the junction; a read error may be the cause. The chain links TRBV7-9 to TRBJ2-7; TRBD2 agrees at 12 bases. The germline gives CDR1 SEHNR, CDR2 FQNEAQ (reference sequence). There are 16 residues in the CDR3. DNA of the CDR3: TGTGCCTGCAGCCAACGGGGACTAGCGGGTGTCGCCGAGCAGTACTTC. It translates to CACSQRGLAGVAEQYF.

On this clonotype: A much more abundant neighbour one base away suggests this may be a read error. This chain joins TRBV28 and TRBJ2-5, with D possibly matching TRBD2 (7 bases). In germline, CDR1 is MDHEN, CDR2 SYDVKM. There are 13 residues in the CDR3. As DNA, the CDR3 is TGTGCCAGCACCCCGGGGGGCCAAGAGACCCAGTGCTTC. Encoded protein: CASTPGGQETQCF. The variable domain in full, with the rest retrieved from reference TRBV28 and TRBJ2-5, is DVKVTQSSRYLVKRTGEKVFLECVQDMDHENMFWYRQDPGLGLRLIYFSYDVKMKEKGDIPEGYSVSREKKERFSLILESASTNQTSMYLCASTPGGQETQCFGPGTRLLVL.

This clonotype showed up many times. The chain has TRBV7-9 and TRBJ1-1; D unclear. The V gene lost 4 bases and the J gene lost 8 bases, with 14 bases spanning the gap. Germline-derived CDR1 and CDR2 are SEHNR and FQNEAQ (reference sequence). CDR3 size: 13 residues. This CDR3 is CASSSNDGPEAFF. For the CDR3, the DNA is TGTGCCAGCAGCTCAAATGACGGACCAGAAGCTTTCTTT.

This clonotype came up many times. Mismatch with germline at one junction end may stem from a read error. The chain carries TRBV7-2 and TRBJ2-5; a weak D match, TRBD1 (6 bases). The CDR3 runs to 13 residues. Germline V lookup: CDR1 SGHTA, CDR2 FQGNSA. In DNA form, the CDR3 reads TGTGCCAGCAGCTCGGACAGCCAAGGGACCCAGTACTTC. Protein product: CASSSDSQGTQYF. Based on the CDR3 plus reference TRBV7-2 and TRBJ2-5, the full variable domain is GAGVSQSPSNKVTEKGKDVELRCDPISGHTALYWYRQSLGQGLEFLIYFQGNSAPDKSGLPSDRFSAERTGGSVSTLTIQRTQQEDSAVYLCASSSDSQGTQYFGPGTRLLVL.

There are a few counts of this clonotype. V is TRBV28 and J is TRBJ1-3; D is undetermined. The CDR3 contains 15 residues. The ends were cut back, 4 bases at V and 0 bases at J, with 10 bases in the middle. Germline-derived CDR1 and CDR2 are MDHEN and SYDVKM. In DNA form, the CDR3 reads TGTGCCAGCAGTTCCTTCGGCCTCTCTGGAAACACCATATATTTT. Residues: CASSSFGLSGNTIYF.